These 23 T cell receptor beta chains share one sample of origin, sequenced in a study of untreated major depressive disorder. Points from the study as a whole: Compared with controls, depressed patients showed more TRBV05-01 (Vbeta 5.1) usage in CD4+ T cells.

Here immunoSEQ multiplex PCR was the method, and the copy in TCRdb shows in-frame clones only, minus some. The sample records about 25,000 clones, roughly nine tenths being singletons. No antigen has been assigned to these receptors. Sequencing was performed on CD4+ T cells from PBMCs. The receptor set was obtained from a woman in her twenties or thirties with major depressive disorder.

The rearrangement uses TRBV9 and TRBJ1-1; D is ambiguous. From germline, CDR1 is SGDLS and CDR2 YYNGEE. The CDR3 consists of 15 residues. V lost 2 bases to trimming and J lost 4 bases, with 15 bases between them. This chain's CDR3 is CASSVNMGFGTEAFF. CDR3 DNA: TGTGCCAGCAGCGTTAATATGGGATTCGGCACTGAAGCTTTCTTT.

V gene TRBV18 combines with J gene TRBJ1-1; D not certain. Trimming removed 3 bases from V and 2 bases from J, with 10 bases in between. The CDR3 runs 14 residues. Per germline, CDR1 KGHSH and CDR2 LQKENI. CDR3 amino acids: CASSPSTVNTEAFF. CDR3 in DNA: TGTGCCAGCTCACCCTCGACTGTAAACACTGAAGCTTTCTTT. Full variable domain (remainder filled in from reference TRBV18 and TRBJ1-1): NAGVMQNPRHLVRRRGQEARLRCSPMKGHSHVYWYRQLPEEGLKFMVYLQKENIIDESGMPKERFSAEFPKEGPSILRIQQVVRGDSAAYFCASSPSTVNTEAFFGQGTRLTVV.

This clone was picked up one time. The V gene is TRBV9, the J gene TRBJ2-1; perhaps TRBD2 as D (8 bases). The CDR3 spans 17 residues. V dropped 0 bases and J dropped 1 base, with 14 bases sitting between them. The germline gives CDR1 SGDLS, CDR2 YYNGEE. The CDR3: CASSVAGGGTSYNEQFF. CDR3 nucleotides: TGTGCCAGCAGCGTAGCGGGAGGGGGCACGTCCTACAATGAGCAGTTCTTC.

The chain recombines TRBV5-4 with TRBJ2-3; 10 bases match TRBD1. Germline loops: CDR1 SGHNT, CDR2 YYREEE (reference sequence). J gave up 8 bases and V 8 bases, and 11 bases lay outside the gene matches. The CDR3 is made up of 14 amino acids. CDR3 protein: CASNPGQGRGTQYF. CDR3 in DNA: TGTGCCAGTAATCCGGGACAGGGGCGAGGTACGCAGTATTTT. Together with reference TRBV5-4 and TRBJ2-3, the CDR3 gives the full variable domain: ETGVTQSPTHLIKTRGQQVTLRCSSQSGHNTVSWYQQALGQGPQFIFQYYREEENGRGNFPPRFSGLQFPNYSSELNVNALELDDSALYLCASNPGQGRGTQYFGPGTRLTVL.

The CDR3 DNA reads as TGCGCCAGCAGACCCCAGGGCAGGGCGGATGAAAAACTGTTTTTT. As protein: CASRPQGRADEKLFF. The V gene is TRBV5-1, the J gene TRBJ1-4, with D perhaps matching TRBD1 (5 bases). V gave up 5 bases and J gave up 6 bases, with 17 bases separating them. The CDR3 contains 15 residues. Germline CDR1 SGHRS, CDR2 YFSETQ.

The chain combines TRBV11-1 with TRBJ2-1; 8 bases align to TRBD2. This CDR3 comprises 17 residues. The trim removed 3 bases at V and 7 bases at J, leaving 14 bases unmatched. Germline CDR1 SGHAT, CDR2 FQDESV (reference sequence). This chain's CDR3 is CASSFGVAGGTINEQFF. In DNA form, the CDR3 reads TGTGCCAGCAGCTTCGGAGTTGCGGGGGGCACCATTAATGAGCAGTTCTTC. The whole variable domain, remainder taken from reference TRBV11-1 and TRBJ2-1, is EAEVAQSPRYKITEKSQAVAFWCDPISGHATLYWYRQILGQGPELLVQFQDESVVDDSQLPKDRFSAERLKGVDSTLKIQPAELGDSAMYLCASSFGVAGGTINEQFFGPGTRLTVL.

This chain connects TRBV27 to TRBJ2-1, with D uncertain. CDR3 size: 14 residues. Trimming left V 8 bases short and J 5 bases short, with 16 bases between. Germline assignment: CDR1 MNHEY and CDR2 SMNVEV (reference sequence). In DNA form, the CDR3 reads TGTGCCAGCGGCCGGGCTCGACATAACAATGAGCAGTTCTTC. As protein: CASGRARHNNEQFF.

The chain employs TRBV29-1 and TRBJ2-1; no clear D gene. Germline V gene data show CDR1 as SQVTM and CDR2 as ANQGSEA. The CDR3 spans 13 residues. The V end lost 2 bases, the J end lost 4 bases, and 9 bases lay between the germline ends. The CDR3 is CSVERGGYNEQFF. The CDR3 DNA is TGCAGCGTTGAAAGAGGCGGTTACAATGAGCAGTTCTTC.

V is TRBV11-2 and J is TRBJ2-1, with 8 bases aligning to TRBD2. The CDR3 totals 15 residues. J lost 2 bases, V lost 5 bases, and 5 bases had no gene match. Per the germline V gene, CDR1 is SGHAT and CDR2 is FQNNGV. CDR3 nucleotides: TGTGCCAGCAGCCCAGTAGCGGGACCCTACAATGAGCAGTTCTTC. It codes for CASSPVAGPYNEQFF. The variable domain in full, with the rest retrieved from reference TRBV11-2 and TRBJ2-1, is EAGVAQSPRYKIIEKRQSVAFWCNPISGHATLYWYQQILGQGPKLLIQFQNNGVVDDSQLPKDRFSAERLKGVDSTLKIQPAKLEDSAVYLCASSPVAGPYNEQFFGPGTRLTVL.

The chain combines TRBV5-4 with TRBJ1-1; 8 bases match TRBD1. The CDR3 spans 14 residues. In germline, CDR1 is SGHNT, CDR2 YYREEE (reference sequence). Trimming took 4 bases from V and 0 from J; bases not matched to a gene: 2. The CDR3: CASSGGQVNTEAFF. CDR3 nucleotides: TGTGCCAGCAGCGGGGGACAGGTGAACACTGAAGCTTTCTTT.

The CDR3 here is CASSGTNSNTEAFF. The CDR3 coding sequence is TGTGCCAGCAGTGGGACAAATTCGAACACTGAAGCTTTCTTT. J is TRBJ1-1 and V is TRBV27; D may be TRBD1 (6 bases). V was clipped by 5 bases and J by 1 base, with 11 bases between them. Germline CDR1 is MNHEY and CDR2 is SMNVEV (reference sequence). The CDR3 runs 14 residues.

The V call is TRBV7-8, the J call TRBJ2-7; the D gene is possibly TRBD2 (5 bases). This CDR3 spans 15 amino acids. The germline gives CDR1 SGHVS, CDR2 FQNEAQ. V lost 1 base and J lost 5, with 15 bases in between. The CDR3 is CASSLGVAPLDEQYF. The CDR3 region has the DNA TGTGCCAGCAGCTTAGGGGTAGCGCCGCTAGACGAGCAGTACTTC.

The rearrangement joins TRBV18 to TRBJ2-2; no reliable D call. The CDR3 is 14 residues long. V was clipped by 3 bases and J by 2 bases, with 7 bases between them. Germline CDR1 reads KGHSH; CDR2 reads LQKENI. DNA for the CDR3: TGTGCCAGCTCACCGGGTATAAACACCGGGGAGCTGTTTTTT. Its translation: CASSPGINTGELFF.

The gene calls are TRBV19 and TRBJ1-2; the D gene is possibly TRBD1 (6 bases). The CDR3 is 15 residues long. Trimming left V 5 bases short and J 6 bases short, with 19 bases between. Germline V gene sequence: CDR1 LNHDA, CDR2 SQIVND (reference sequence). DNA for the CDR3: TGTGCCAGTAGTTACCCGGGACAAGAATTGGATGGCTACACCTTC. This encodes CASSYPGQELDGYTF.

The J gene is TRBJ2-5, the V gene TRBV27; D unclear. Trimming removed 8 bases at V and 1 base at J, with 17 bases between. The CDR3 runs 15 residues. In germline, CDR1 is MNHEY, CDR2 SMNVEV (reference sequence). For the CDR3, the DNA is TGTGCCAGCCGTGCGGTCCGGAAAACCCAAGAGACCCAGTACTTC. Residues: CASRAVRKTQETQYF.

The chain is built from TRBV9 and TRBJ2-7; TRBD2 might be the D (6 bases). The CDR3 has 13 residues. V was clipped by 0 bases and J by 4 bases, with 8 bases between them. Germline lookup yields CDR1 SGDLS and CDR2 YYNGEE. CDR3 protein: CASSVDGRYEQYF. In nucleotides, the CDR3 is TGTGCCAGCAGCGTAGATGGGAGGTACGAGCAGTACTTC.

V is TRBV11-3 and J is TRBJ2-7, with D perhaps matching TRBD1 (6 bases). Between the trimmed V and J ends, which lost 4 bases and 1 base, there was a span of 11 bases. Germline V gives CDR1 SGHNT, CDR2 YENEEA. CDR3 length: 14 residues. The CDR3 DNA follows: TGTGCCAGCAGCTCTTACAGGGATTCCTACGAGCAGTACTTC. It translates to CASSSYRDSYEQYF.

The V call is TRBV6-6, the J call TRBJ1-1, with D unresolved. Germline loops: CDR1 MNHNY, CDR2 SVGAGI (reference sequence). This CDR3 spans 13 amino acids. V lost 6 bases to trimming and J lost 2 bases, with 10 bases between them. The CDR3 sequence: CASRRDGNTEAFF. The CDR3 DNA sequence: TGTGCCAGCAGACGTGACGGTAACACTGAAGCTTTCTTT.

The rearrangement uses TRBV9 and TRBJ2-7, with 10 bases aligning to TRBD2. The trim removed 3 bases at V and 0 bases at J, leaving 3 bases unmatched. The germline CDR1 and CDR2 sequences are SGDLS and YYNGEE. The CDR3 is made up of 15 amino acids. CDR3 residues: CASSGTSGDSYEQYF. As DNA, the CDR3 is TGTGCCAGCAGCGGGACTAGCGGAGACTCCTACGAGCAGTACTTC. The whole variable domain, filled in from reference TRBV9 and TRBJ2-7, reads DSGVTQTPKHLITATGQRVTLRCSPRSGDLSVYWYQQSLDQGLQFLIQYYNGEERAKGNILERFSAQQFPDLHSELNLSSLELGDSALYFCASSGTSGDSYEQYFGPGTRLTVT.

This sequence joins TRBV5-4 and TRBJ2-3; D not resolved. CDR1 and CDR2 (germline): SGHNT, YYREEE (reference sequence). Between the trimmed V and J ends, which lost 9 bases and 2 bases, there was a span of 16 bases. This CDR3 has 14 residues. The CDR3 bases are TGTGCCACTTCGGCCAAGGACGTCACAGATACGCAGTATTTT. Protein: CATSAKDVTDTQYF.

J is TRBJ2-7 and V is TRBV7-2; no definite D call. The V gene's germline CDR1 is SGHTA and CDR2 FQGNSA. V was shortened by 1 base and J by 0 bases, with 10 bases between the two germline ends. CDR3 length equals 15 residues. CDR3 in amino acids: CASSLVLTSSYEQYF. DNA of the CDR3: TGTGCCAGCAGCTTAGTACTTACGAGCTCCTACGAGCAGTACTTC.

V and J are TRBV6-1 and TRBJ1-2; no definite D call. This CDR3 comprises 11 residues. The ends were cut back, 7 bases at V and 8 bases at J, with 11 bases in the middle. Germline V CDR1 and CDR2: MNHNS, SASEGT. Here the CDR3 reads CASTLREGYTF. In DNA form, the CDR3 reads TGTGCCAGCACCCTTCGGGAGGGCTACACCTTC.

This clone showed up just a few times. J is TRBJ1-6 and V is TRBV10-3; no definite D call. Germline loops: CDR1 ENHRY, CDR2 SYGVKD. V lost 10 bases and J lost 11, with 15 bases in between. This CDR3 contains 12 residues. CDR3 protein: CATAGSSAPLHF. The DNA for the CDR3 is TGTGCCACGGCGGGGTCTTCGGCACCCCTCCACTTT.